One and the same sample provided the 23 T cell receptor beta chains below, sequenced in a study of blood T cell repertoires in COVID-19. The assay was immunoSEQ multiplex PCR, and TCRdb's table has in-frame clones only and misses some. The sample gives around 160,000 clones, roughly 87% of which show up once; roughly 4% is in the top ten. Sample: PBMCs or T cells enriched from blood (not recorded which). The receptors derive from a woman aged 40 to 55 who had been exposed to COVID-19.

The chain is built from TRBV27 and TRBJ1-6; 8 bases match TRBD1. Germline CDR1 and CDR2: MNHEY and SMNVEV (reference sequence). Trimming at V came to 2 bases and at J to 0 bases, leaving 0 bases not matched to a gene. This CDR3 has 16 residues. CDR3 sequence reads: CASSLTGGSYNSPLHF. CDR3 DNA sequence: TGTGCCAGCAGTTTAACAGGGGGCTCCTATAATTCACCCCTCCACTTT.

This chain uses TRBV4-1 with TRBJ1-3, with D possibly matching TRBD1 (6 bases). CDR1 is MGHRA and CDR2 is YSYEKL in the germline V gene. V was trimmed by 1 base and J by 3 bases, leaving 10 bases between them. The CDR3 runs to 15 residues. CDR3 bases: TGCGCCAGCAGCCAAGCCCCAGGGGTTGGAAACACCATATATTTT. Translation gives CASSQAPGVGNTIYF.

The DNA of the CDR3 is TGTGCCAGCAGCCCAAACTCGGGAGATACGCAGTATTTT. It translates to CASSPNSGDTQYF. The chain joins TRBV7-2 to TRBJ2-3; D is undetermined. Germline V gene data show CDR1 as SGHTA and CDR2 as FQGNSA. This CDR3 spans 13 amino acids. Trimming removed 5 bases at V and 5 bases at J, with 11 bases between.

The V and J genes are TRBV5-5 and TRBJ1-5; no reliable D call. V was trimmed by 4 bases and J by 5 bases, leaving 10 bases between them. The CDR3 is 13 residues long. CDR1 SGHKS and CDR2 YYEKEE come from the germline V gene (reference sequence). The CDR3, as DNA: TGTGCCAGCAGCGGAGTAGGAGATCAGCCCCAGCATTTT. It encodes CASSGVGDQPQHF.

As for this clone: The same CDR3 is also encoded by other DNA sequences in this sample. This chain joins TRBV7-9 and TRBJ1-4, with no clear D. V dropped 1 base and J dropped 5 bases, with 8 bases sitting between them. Germline values: CDR1 SEHNR, CDR2 FQNEAQ (reference sequence). This CDR3 is 14 amino acids long. The CDR3 spells CASSLGTGNEKLFF. The CDR3 region has the DNA TGTGCCAGCAGCTTAGGGACGGGGAATGAAAAACTGTTTTTT.

The rearrangement uses TRBV5-1 and TRBJ2-3; the D gene is possibly TRBD2 (5 bases). The CDR3 extends over 15 amino acids. The V end was cut by 0 bases, the J end by 0 bases, with 8 bases between. The germline V gene has CDR1 SGHRS and CDR2 YFSETQ. The DNA for the CDR3 is TGCGCCAGCAGCTTGGTAGCGCCAAGCACAGATACGCAGTATTTT. Protein: CASSLVAPSTDTQYF.

CDR3 residues: CASSDLPGQGRSYEQYF. As DNA, the CDR3 is TGTGCCAGCAGTGATCTTCCGGGACAGGGTCGCTCCTACGAGCAGTACTTC. The chain combines TRBV27 with TRBJ2-7, with 9 nucleotides matching TRBD1. CDR1 MNHEY and CDR2 SMNVEV come from the germline V gene (reference sequence). Trimming cost V 5 bases and J 0 bases; bases outside gene matches: 11. The CDR3 length is 17 residues.

The V and J genes are TRBV11-1 and TRBJ2-1, with a tentative D call TRBD1 (5 bases). The CDR3 length is 16 residues. Germline V gene data show CDR1 as SGHAT and CDR2 as FQDESV (reference sequence). Trimming took 4 bases from V and 8 from J, leaving 21 bases between them. The CDR3 is CASSSRVPYERDEQFF. For the CDR3, the DNA is TGTGCCAGCAGCTCCAGGGTCCCTTACGAGCGTGATGAGCAGTTCTTC. The variable domain in full, completed from reference TRBV11-1 and TRBJ2-1, reads EAEVAQSPRYKITEKSQAVAFWCDPISGHATLYWYRQILGQGPELLVQFQDESVVDDSQLPKDRFSAERLKGVDSTLKIQPAELGDSAMYLCASSSRVPYERDEQFFGPGTRLTVL.

This clone showed up just once. J is TRBJ1-1 and V is TRBV7-8, with D unresolved. Germline V gene lookup returns CDR1 SGHVS and CDR2 FQNEAQ. V dropped 5 bases and J dropped 0 bases, with 7 bases sitting between them. The CDR3 spans 13 residues. Here the CDR3 reads CASSRTVNTEAFF. The CDR3 DNA follows: TGTGCCAGCAGCCGGACTGTGAACACTGAAGCTTTCTTT.

CDR3 sequence (DNA): TGCGCCAGCAGTACGGGACAGGGGGACGACTATGGCTACACCTTC. It specifies CASSTGQGDDYGYTF. The rearrangement joins TRBV10-1 to TRBJ1-2, with 11 nucleotides matching TRBD1. The J segment lost 3 bases and the V segment lost 5 bases, leaving 5 bases of the junction unmatched. The CDR3 contains 15 residues. The germline V gene encodes CDR1 WNHNN and CDR2 SYGVQD (reference sequence).

The chain uses TRBV7-2 and TRBJ1-2; 7 positions match TRBD1. Germline CDR1 SGHTA, CDR2 FQGNSA. The ends lost 5 bases at V and 5 bases at J; junction bases unmatched: 11. CDR3 length: 15 residues. CDR3 nucleotide sequence: TGTGCCAGCAGCCCGACAGGGTCTTATTGGTATGGCTACACCTTC. It translates to CASSPTGSYWYGYTF.

Only a few counts were recorded for this clone. The chain recombines TRBV4-1 with TRBJ2-1; 10 bases are a match to TRBD2. V shed 0 bases and J 4 bases; nucleotides not matched to a gene: 3. In germline, CDR1 is MGHRA, CDR2 YSYEKL. CDR3 length: 16 amino acids. Here the CDR3 DNA reads TGCGCCAGCAGCCAAGACGGACTAGCGGTTTACAATGAGCAGTTCTTC. Amino acids: CASSQDGLAVYNEQFF.

This clone was detected a few times. The chain is built from TRBV4-3 and TRBJ2-6; D is unresolved. The germline CDR1 and CDR2 sequences are LGHNA and YSLEER. CDR3 size: 15 residues. V lost 1 base, J lost 6 bases, and 10 bases lay in between. CDR3 residues: CASSQVSSSANVLTF. CDR3 nucleotides: TGCGCCAGCAGCCAAGTGAGTAGCTCGGCCAACGTCCTGACTTTC.

This clone was seen only once. This sequence joins TRBV10-2 and TRBJ2-7; 9 bases agree with TRBD2. J gave up 7 bases and V 4 bases, and 11 bases lay outside the gene matches. Germline V lookup: CDR1 WSHSY, CDR2 SAAADI. CDR3 length: 15 amino acids. CDR3 in DNA: TGCGCCAGCAGTGGTACGGGACTAGCCGGAGGTGAGCAGTACTTC. It specifies CASSGTGLAGGEQYF.

This clone was observed once. The V gene is TRBV28, the J gene TRBJ1-2; D might be TRBD1 (6 bases). V lost 8 bases and J lost 3, with 19 bases in between. Germline V lookup: CDR1 MDHEN, CDR2 SYDVKM. The CDR3 covers 15 residues. In DNA form, the CDR3 reads TGTGCCAGCCGGTTTTCACGAGGGGGTGACTATGGCTACACCTTC. This gives the protein CASRFSRGGDYGYTF.

The chain combines TRBV11-3 with TRBJ1-1; D is unresolved. The CDR3 totals 15 residues. V was clipped by 5 bases and J by 1 base, with 14 bases between them. The germline V gene has CDR1 SGHNT and CDR2 YENEEA. The chain's CDR3 is CASSLGGAGNTEAFF. In nucleotides, the CDR3 is TGTGCCAGCAGCCTCGGAGGAGCAGGGAACACTGAAGCTTTCTTT.

This clone was recorded once. V usage is TRBV5-1 and J usage is TRBJ1-2; D remains ambiguous. V lost 1 base, J lost 8 bases, and 12 bases lay in between. The CDR3 loop spans 13 amino acids. The germline CDR1 and CDR2 sequences are SGHRS and YFSETQ. CDR3 residues: CASSLINGEGYTF. The CDR3 DNA follows: TGCGCCAGCAGCTTGATTAACGGGGAGGGCTACACCTTC.

This clone was found once. The chain combines TRBV19 with TRBJ2-7; D call uncertain. Germline assignment: CDR1 LNHDA and CDR2 SQIVND (reference sequence). The CDR3 has 12 residues. Trimming shortened V by 7 bases and J by 3 bases, and 10 bases separated the two germline ends. The CDR3 nucleotides read TGTGCCAGTACTGGCGGCAACTACGAGCAGTACTTC. The encoded protein is CASTGGNYEQYF.

V is TRBV29-1 and J is TRBJ1-4; D perhaps matches TRBD1 (5 bases). The CDR3 runs to 13 residues. Germline V CDR1 and CDR2: SQVTM, ANQGSEA. V was shortened by 7 bases and J by 3 bases, with 12 bases between the two germline ends. In DNA, the CDR3 is TGCAGCGCCCATTGGGGCCCTAATGAAAAACTGTTTTTT. This sequence encodes CSAHWGPNEKLFF. The complete variable domain, with remaining parts taken from reference TRBV29-1 and TRBJ1-4, reads SAVISQKPSRDICQRGTSLTIQCQVDSQVTMMFWYRQQPGQSLTLIATANQGSEATYESGFVIDKFPISRPNLTFSTLTVSNMSPEDSSIYLCSAHWGPNEKLFFGSGTQLSVL.

V and J are TRBV6-5 and TRBJ2-7, with 7 bases matching TRBD1. This CDR3 has 15 amino acids. The J segment lost 2 bases and the V segment lost 4 bases, leaving 8 bases of the junction unmatched. Germline CDR1 is MNHEY and CDR2 is SVGAGI. The CDR3 DNA reads TGTGCCAGCAGTTCATTTGAAACAGGGGCCTACGAGCAGTACTTC. Translation gives CASSSFETGAYEQYF.

This clone was found once. V gene TRBV27 combines with J gene TRBJ2-2; D remains ambiguous. Germline V gene lookup returns CDR1 MNHEY and CDR2 SMNVEV (reference sequence). Trimming shortened V by 3 bases and J by 3 bases, and 8 bases separated the two germline ends. This CDR3 region has 14 residues. CDR3 amino acids: CASSFDGYTGELFF. CDR3 nucleotide sequence: TGTGCCAGCAGTTTCGACGGGTACACCGGGGAGCTGTTTTTT.

V gene TRBV2 combines with J gene TRBJ1-6; 9 bases align to TRBD1. This CDR3 comprises 12 residues. Germline V gives CDR1 SNHLY, CDR2 FYNNEI. V gave up 9 bases and J gave up 10 bases; unmatched junction bases: 4. This CDR3 is CARTGGKSPLHF. The CDR3, as DNA: TGTGCCAGGACAGGGGGGAAATCACCCCTCCACTTT. The entire variable domain, with the rest obtained from reference TRBV2 and TRBJ1-6, is as follows: EPEVTQTPSHQVTQMGQEVILRCVPISNHLYFYWYRQILGQKVEFLVSFYNNEISEKSEIFDDQFSVERPDGSNFTLKIRSTKLEDSAMYFCARTGGKSPLHFGNGTRLTVT.

This chain joins TRBV24-1 and TRBJ2-1; 9 bases fit TRBD2. CDR3 length equals 17 residues. V lost 7 bases, J lost 3 bases, and 12 bases stayed unmatched. The germline V gene has CDR1 KGHDR and CDR2 SFDVKD. CDR3 nucleotide sequence: TGTGCCACCAGACAGGGGAATAGCGGGAGCCACTACAATGAGCAGTTCTTC. Protein product: CATRQGNSGSHYNEQFF.